The present T cell receptor beta chain was sequenced within a study of cytomegalovirus exposure and HLA in healthy donors. The CDR3 runs to 13 residues. The germline V and J ends were trimmed by 2 bases and 2 bases, with 6 bases remaining between them. CDR1 SGHTA and CDR2 FQGNSA come from the germline V gene. The study, taken as a whole, reports: Several top significant clusters appeared, in a later analysis, to be linked to common viral pathogens. The majority of CMV-associated TCR beta chains were reported as apparently HLA-restricted in a later analysis. A later analysis, which compared TCR beta chains of equal frequency, found the HLA-associated ones more clonally expanded. The study listed approximately 170 cytomegalovirus-associated TCR beta chains.

It was with 60 Vbeta and 13 Jbeta primers that the PCR ran. Some clones are missing from TCRdb's copy, which holds only in-frame ones; the method was immunoSEQ multiplex PCR. The sample includes roughly 49,000 clones, roughly 80% of them seen just once. Points on this clone: Its antigen is not known.

V is TRBV7-2 and J is TRBJ1-2; the D gene is possibly TRBD1 (5 bases). The receptor's source is a woman aged 40 to 50 in good health and CMV-seropositive. Sequences were obtained from PBMCs. In DNA form, the CDR3 reads TGTGCCAGCAGCTTACCAGGGAACTATGGCTACACCTTC. It codes for CASSLPGNYGYTF. The full variable domain, rest sourced from reference TRBV7-2 and TRBJ1-2, is GAGVSQSPSNKVTEKGKDVELRCDPISGHTALYWYRQSLGQGLEFLIYFQGNSAPDKSGLPSDRFSAERTGGSVSTLTIQRTQQEDSAVYLCASSLPGNYGYTFGSGTRLTVV.